The 11 T cell receptor beta chains in this list originate from one sample, sequenced in a study of T-cell memory formation after mild COVID-19. TCRdb itself ran the 5' RACE reads through MiXCR, one entry per CDR3 protein. Of approximately 100,000 distinct CDR3 sequences listed, 8.5% to 14% are singletons. Material: PBMCs or a T cell subset sorted from them (not recorded which). Receptor source: a man aged 18 to 30 who had mild COVID-19 (a few samples of this study predate the infection). Cell type and time point are not known.

Only a few counts were recorded for this clonotype. This chain joins TRBV7-6 and TRBJ2-7; no definite D call. Germline assignment: CDR1 SGHVS and CDR2 FNYEAQ. V lost 1 base and J lost 3, with 10 bases in between. There are 14 residues in the CDR3. CDR3 region: CASSLEWGSYEQYV. The DNA of the CDR3 is TGTGCCAGCAGCTTAGAGTGGGGTAGCTACGAGCAGTACGTC.

Worth noting for this clonotype: A much bigger clone sits one base away, suggesting this may be a read error. The chain carries TRBV28 and TRBJ2-7; the match to TRBD1 covers 7 bases. Trimming took 8 bases from V and 3 from J; bases not matched to a gene: 10. The germline gives CDR1 MDHEN, CDR2 SYDVKM. The CDR3 runs to 14 residues. CDR3 amino acids: CASAERGGHYEQYF. CDR3 sequence (DNA): TGTGCCAGCGCCGAAAGAGGGGGCCACTACGAGCAGTACTTC.

The sample holds a few counts of this clonotype. The chain links TRBV12-3 or TRBV12-4 to TRBJ1-1; 7 bases are a match to TRBD1. The trim removed 5 bases at V and 1 base at J, leaving 13 bases unmatched. This CDR3 contains 17 residues. CDR3: CASSHASGDSANTEAFF. CDR3 coding DNA: TGTGCCAGCAGTCACGCCTCGGGGGACAGCGCGAACACTGAAGCTTTCTTT.

This clonotype was observed a handful of times. The rearrangement uses TRBV20-1 and TRBJ2-2, with a tentative D call TRBD1 (5 bases). V lost 6 bases to trimming and J lost 4 bases, with 12 bases between them. The CDR3 is 13 residues long. Germline-derived CDR1 and CDR2 are DFQATT and SNEGSKA (reference sequence). The chain's CDR3 is CSAADSFTGELFF. The CDR3 coding sequence is TGCAGTGCCGCCGACAGCTTCACCGGGGAGCTGTTTTTT.

This clonotype was observed a handful of times. The gene calls are TRBV6-2 or TRBV6-3 and TRBJ2-5; D call uncertain. CDR3 length: 15 residues. Germline V gene sequence: CDR1 MNHEY, CDR2 SVGEGT. V lost 4 bases and J 5 bases, leaving 17 bases between the germline ends. The CDR3, as DNA: TGTGCCAGCAGTTTGGTGCGGACGGGTTACGAGACCCAGTACTTC. As protein: CASSLVRTGYETQYF.

This clonotype was counted a few times. The rearrangement uses TRBV28 and TRBJ2-4, with D unresolved. Germline CDR1 and CDR2: MDHEN and SYDVKM. CDR3 size: 17 residues. The V gene lost 3 bases and the J gene lost 6 bases, with 21 bases spanning the gap. The CDR3 reads CASSFRVLDDLGNIQYF. In nucleotides, the CDR3 is TGTGCCAGCAGTTTTAGGGTGTTAGATGATTTGGGAAACATTCAGTACTTC.

The V gene is TRBV7-9, the J gene TRBJ2-7; no reliable D call. CDR3 size: 14 residues. The V and J ends lost 4 bases and 0 bases respectively, with 10 bases between them. From germline, CDR1 is SEHNR and CDR2 FQNEAQ (reference sequence). The CDR3 loop reads CASSSSGSSYEQYF. DNA for the CDR3: TGTGCCAGCAGCTCTTCAGGTTCCTCCTACGAGCAGTACTTC.

V and J are TRBV4-1 and TRBJ2-7, with 7 bases fitting TRBD1. The germline V gene encodes CDR1 MGHRA and CDR2 YSYEKL. CDR3 length equals 14 residues. V shed 2 bases, J shed 3 bases, and the junction held 4 bases outside the gene matches. The CDR3 sequence is CASSQNRGGYEQYF. The CDR3 DNA follows: TGCGCCAGCAGCCAAAACAGGGGCGGCTACGAGCAGTACTTC.

This clonotype was seen more than once but under ten times. The CDR3 DNA sequence: TGTGCCAGCAGCTTAGCCGGCAGGGGGGGGGATACGCAGTATTTT. Its translation: CASSLAGRGGDTQYF. V and J are TRBV7-2 and TRBJ2-3; possibly TRBD1 or TRBD2 for D (7 bases each). This CDR3 spans 15 amino acids. V was cut by 0 bases and J by 6 bases, with 13 bases left in between. Looked up from germline, CDR1 is SGHTA and CDR2 is FQGNSA. The full variable domain, completed using reference TRBV7-2 and TRBJ2-3, is GAGVSQSPSNKVTEKGKDVELRCDPISGHTALYWYRQSLGQGLEFLIYFQGNSAPDKSGLPSDRFSAERTGGSVSTLTIQRTQQEDSAVYLCASSLAGRGGDTQYFGPGTRLTVL.

This clonotype has more than one count but fewer than ten. V is TRBV11-2 and J is TRBJ2-7; 9 bases map to TRBD1. Unmatched junction bases numbered 11, after V lost 4 bases and J lost 4 bases. This CDR3 is built from 16 residues. CDR1 SGHAT and CDR2 FQNNGV come from the germline V gene. This chain's CDR3 is CASSSRPGQGIYEQYF. Written as DNA, the CDR3 is TGTGCCAGCAGCTCCAGGCCGGGACAGGGAATATACGAGCAGTACTTC. Drawing the rest from reference TRBV11-2 and TRBJ2-7, the complete variable domain is EAGVAQSPRYKIIEKRQSVAFWCNPISGHATLYWYQQILGQGPKLLIQFQNNGVVDDSQLPKDRFSAERLKGVDSTLKIQPAKLEDSAVYLCASSSRPGQGIYEQYFGPGTRLTVT.

The V and J genes are TRBV20-1 and TRBJ2-5, with no clear D. The V gene lost 0 bases and the J gene lost 2 bases, with 7 bases spanning the gap. Per the germline V gene, CDR1 is DFQATT and CDR2 is SNEGSKA (reference sequence). The CDR3 consists of 13 residues. CDR3 DNA: TGCAGTGCTAGAGATCCACAGCAAGAGACCCAGTACTTC. This sequence encodes CSARDPQQETQYF.